The 3 T cell receptor beta chains below all came from one sample that was sequenced in a study of PD-1 blockade in classical Hodgkin lymphoma. TCRdb's copy holds only in-frame clones and misses some; the assay was immunoSEQ multiplex PCR. Of 5,500 to 8,500 clones listed, roughly 81% are singletons. Patients all relapsed after autologous stem cell transplantation, and there was variation in brentuximab vedotin exposure. The sample in question was peripheral blood mononuclear cells (PBMCs), obtained at baseline. Source of these receptors: a human donor with classical Hodgkin lymphoma.

The sample holds one count of this clone. The chain couples TRBV27 to TRBJ1-1; D not resolved. This CDR3 is built from 11 residues. CDR1 is MNHEY and CDR2 is SMNVEV in the germline V gene (reference sequence). The V end lost 3 bases, the J end lost 4 bases, and 3 bases lay between the germline ends. The CDR3 coding sequence is TGTGCCAGCAGTTTGGGCACTGAAGCTTTCTTT. This gives the protein CASSLGTEAFF.

Only one count was recorded for this clone. The rearrangement links TRBV6-1 to TRBJ1-2; 8 bases align to TRBD1. This CDR3 is built from 16 residues. Trimming cost V 1 base and J 7 bases; bases outside gene matches: 11. Germline values: CDR1 MNHNS, CDR2 SASEGT. The CDR3 sequence: CASSEVKMTGAGGYTF. In nucleotides, the CDR3 is TGTGCCAGCAGTGAAGTGAAGATGACAGGGGCAGGTGGCTACACCTTC.

The sample holds one count of this clone. This chain connects TRBV19 to TRBJ2-7, with D uncertain. Germline assignment: CDR1 LNHDA and CDR2 SQIVND (reference sequence). The CDR3 is 12 residues long. Trimming left V 4 bases short and J 1 base short, with 5 bases between. CDR3 in amino acids: CASSTKSYEQYF. CDR3 coding DNA: TGTGCCAGTAGTACAAAATCCTACGAGCAGTACTTC.